Below are 19 T cell receptor beta chains sequenced from a single sample in a study of shared clonotypes between healthy human individuals. Clones were read by immunoSEQ multiplex PCR, and TCRdb kept only the in-frame ones, dropping some. The sample records some 2,000,000 clones, 85% to 95% being singletons. Material for sequencing was naive CD4+ T cells sorted from blood. Stated subset: CD45RA+ positively selected. Receptor source: a man between 18 and 29 years old in good health.

V gene TRBV27 combines with J gene TRBJ1-6; weak D call: TRBD1 (5 bases). CDR1 and CDR2 from the germline V gene are MNHEY and SMNVEV (reference sequence). The CDR3 is 13 residues long. With 10 bases removed from V and 9 bases from J, the gap between germline ends came to 16 bases. The CDR3 DNA sequence: TGTGCCACCGGGGGAGGGTTGGGTTCACCCCTCCACTTT. Encoded protein: CATGGGLGSPLHF.

In the case of this clone: Different DNA sequences within this sample yield the same CDR3. This rearrangement joins TRBV6-1 to TRBJ2-7; D call uncertain. CDR1 MNHNS and CDR2 SASEGT come from the germline V gene. This CDR3 spans 12 amino acids. Between the trimmed V and J ends, which lost 1 base and 4 bases, there was a span of 5 bases. The CDR3 region has the DNA TGTGCCAGCAGTGAAGGACTTTACGAGCAGTACTTC. Translating gives CASSEGLYEQYF.

This clone has a count of ten or more. The chain joins TRBV9 to TRBJ2-7; possible D gene TRBD2, 6 bases. Germline values: CDR1 SGDLS, CDR2 YYNGEE. This CDR3 contains 13 residues. V was shortened by 2 bases and J by 6 bases, with 12 bases between the two germline ends. CDR3 in DNA: TGTGCCAGCAGCGTGGGGACTCGAAGCGAGCAGTACTTC. This translates into CASSVGTRSEQYF. The variable domain in full, with the rest retrieved from reference TRBV9 and TRBJ2-7, is DSGVTQTPKHLITATGQRVTLRCSPRSGDLSVYWYQQSLDQGLQFLIQYYNGEERAKGNILERFSAQQFPDLHSELNLSSLELGDSALYFCASSVGTRSEQYFGPGTRLTVT.

The rearrangement uses TRBV10-3 and TRBJ1-5; D possibly corresponds to TRBD1 (5 bases). Germline lookup yields CDR1 ENHRY and CDR2 SYGVKD. CDR3 length: 14 amino acids. Trimming shortened V by 0 bases and J by 8 bases, and 11 bases separated the two germline ends. The CDR3: CAISESQGPKPQHF. Written as DNA, the CDR3 is TGTGCCATCAGTGAGTCCCAGGGCCCAAAGCCCCAGCATTTT.

A word on this clone: This specimen includes other DNA sequences encoding the same CDR3. The genes are TRBV14 and TRBJ1-2, with D unclear. V shed 2 bases and J shed 7 bases, with 8 bases lying between them. In germline, CDR1 is SGHDN, CDR2 FVKESK. The CDR3 sequence is 12 residues long. The chain's CDR3 is CASSQPPGGYTF. CDR3 DNA sequence: TGTGCCAGCAGCCAACCCCCGGGTGGCTACACCTTC.

About this clone: Other DNA sequences in this sample translate to the same CDR3. The J gene is TRBJ2-3, the V gene TRBV6-6; 10 bases fit TRBD1. Per germline, CDR1 MNHNY and CDR2 SVGAGI (reference sequence). The V gene end was trimmed by 4 bases and the J gene end by 4 bases; junction bases not matched to a gene: 2. CDR3 size: 14 residues. CDR3 nucleotides: TGTGCCAGCAGTTGGGACAGGGGTGCAGATACGCAGTATTTT. Protein sequence: CASSWDRGADTQYF.

The V gene is TRBV5-4, the J gene TRBJ2-2; 9 nucleotides align to TRBD1. This CDR3 spans 15 amino acids. The trim removed 4 bases at V and 2 bases at J, leaving 3 bases unmatched. CDR1 and CDR2 (germline): SGHNT, YYREEE (reference sequence). CDR3 nucleotides: TGTGCCAGCAGCCAGGGACAGGGTAACACCGGGGAGCTGTTTTTT. It yields the protein CASSQGQGNTGELFF.

The V call is TRBV5-4, the J call TRBJ1-1, with TRBD1 matching over 9 bases. The CDR3 has 18 amino acids. Germline V CDR1 and CDR2: SGHNT, YYREEE (reference sequence). The J segment lost 0 bases and the V segment lost 4 bases, leaving 13 bases of the junction unmatched. The CDR3 region is CASSPEGQGYIMNTEAFF. In DNA, the CDR3 is TGTGCCAGCAGCCCTGAGGGACAGGGATATATAATGAACACTGAAGCTTTCTTT.

The chain combines TRBV4-1 with TRBJ2-5; no definite D call. The CDR3 covers 11 residues. V was clipped by 0 bases and J by 7 bases, with 3 bases between them. Germline CDR1 MGHRA, CDR2 YSYEKL. The CDR3 protein is CASSQELTQYF. CDR3 nucleotides: TGCGCCAGCAGCCAAGAATTGACCCAGTACTTC.

The chain joins TRBV18 to TRBJ2-7; D is undetermined. The germline V gene encodes CDR1 KGHSH and CDR2 LQKENI. This CDR3 contains 13 residues. V was pared by 1 base and J by 2 bases, with 6 bases between. The CDR3 bases are TGTGCCAGCTCACCACAAACAGCCTACGAGCAGTACTTC. Its protein product is CASSPQTAYEQYF.

V and J are TRBV7-8 and TRBJ2-7; possible D gene TRBD2, 6 bases. Trimming removed 5 bases at V and 6 bases at J, with 14 bases between. The CDR3 sequence is 13 residues long. Germline V gene sequence: CDR1 SGHVS, CDR2 FQNEAQ. As DNA, the CDR3 is TGTGCCAGCAGCCCCGAGATCGGGAGCGAGCAGTACTTC. Residues: CASSPEIGSEQYF.

In DNA, the CDR3 is TGTGCCAGCAGCCATATCGACAGGCGAGATGGCTACACCTTC. This encodes CASSHIDRRDGYTF. The J gene is TRBJ1-2, the V gene TRBV14; D perhaps matches TRBD1 (6 bases). The CDR3 has 14 amino acids. Germline CDR1 is SGHDN and CDR2 is FVKESK. The V end lost 3 bases, the J end lost 6 bases, and 14 bases lay between the germline ends.

This chain connects TRBV7-9 to TRBJ2-7; D could derive from TRBD1 or TRBD2 (5 bases each). The CDR3 is 14 amino acids. Germline CDR1 is SEHNR and CDR2 is FQNEAQ (reference sequence). Trimming took 0 bases from V and 6 from J, leaving 12 bases between them. For the CDR3, the DNA is TGTGCCAGCAGCTTAGCGGGACCGCCCTCCGAGCAGTACTTC. It translates to CASSLAGPPSEQYF.

With regard to this clone: Within the sample, other DNA sequences also encode this same CDR3. The chain couples TRBV10-3 to TRBJ1-1; D is ambiguous. The V end was cut by 4 bases, the J end by 1 base, with 7 bases between. CDR1 and CDR2 (germline): ENHRY, SYGVKD. This CDR3 has 13 amino acids. CDR3 loop: CAISVGGNTEAFF. The CDR3 nucleotides are TGTGCCATCAGTGTAGGCGGGAACACTGAAGCTTTCTTT.

This clone occurred once. This sequence joins TRBV6-1 and TRBJ1-4; possible D gene TRBD1, 6 bases. The CDR3 is 13 amino acids. V was shortened by 8 bases and J by 9 bases, with 16 bases between the two germline ends. Germline V gene sequence: CDR1 MNHNS, CDR2 SASEGT. CDR3 nucleotide sequence: TGTGCCAGCCGGACAGCGGGCGCGCAAAAACTGTTTTTT. Translation gives CASRTAGAQKLFF.

This chain uses TRBV14 with TRBJ2-1; D ambiguous. V was shortened by 3 bases and J by 10 bases, with 7 bases between the two germline ends. CDR3 length: 11 residues. Germline V gene data show CDR1 as SGHDN and CDR2 as FVKESK. In nucleotides, the CDR3 is TGTGCCAGCAGCCAGGCCGGGGAGCAGTTCTTC. As protein: CASSQAGEQFF.

For this clone: Other DNA sequences within the sample encode an identical CDR3. This chain connects TRBV10-3 to TRBJ2-7; 8 bases agree with TRBD2. Germline V gives CDR1 ENHRY, CDR2 SYGVKD. The J segment lost 2 bases and the V segment lost 4 bases, leaving 4 bases of the junction unmatched. The CDR3 runs to 14 residues. In nucleotides, the CDR3 is TGTGCCATCAGTGCTTCGGGGGGGGCCTACGAGCAGTACTTC. As protein: CAISASGGAYEQYF.

The chain has TRBV27 and TRBJ1-1; the D is unclear. The CDR3 totals 14 residues. Germline V gives CDR1 MNHEY, CDR2 SMNVEV (reference sequence). Trimming took off 7 bases at V and 1 base at J, with 13 bases between the two ends. CDR3 loop: CASTPRAKNTEAFF. The CDR3 DNA reads TGTGCCAGCACCCCGAGGGCCAAGAACACTGAAGCTTTCTTT.

This rearrangement joins TRBV19 to TRBJ1-5; 7 positions agree with TRBD1. From germline, CDR1 is LNHDA and CDR2 SQIVND (reference sequence). The CDR3 has 19 amino acids. V lost 0 bases to trimming and J lost 0 bases; unmatched junction nucleotides: 11. CDR3 loop: CASSIEKGRGGYSNQPQHF. The CDR3 DNA reads as TGTGCCAGTAGTATAGAGAAAGGCAGGGGGGGATATAGCAATCAGCCCCAGCATTTT.